This T cell receptor (beta chain) was profiled in a study of lymphopenia after photon versus proton radiotherapy. Whole-study findings and limits: In patients who died, overall survival fell as post-nadir TCR diversity dropped more. Survival link was tested only in deceased patients; proton benefit remains a possibility.

The protocol was immunoSEQ multiplex PCR, while the TCRdb copy is restricted to in-frame clones and leaves out a portion. There are roughly 30,000 clones in the sample; roughly 87% occur only once, and about 53% lies in the top ten. There are a few counts of this clone. Its antigen remains unidentified. Between the trimmed V and J ends, which lost 3 bases and 1 base, there was a span of 7 bases. CDR1 is SGHRS, CDR2 YFSETQ, per germline. The CDR3 is made up of 13 amino acids. The sequence was collected from a woman aged 60-75 years with cholangiocarcinoma. Some clones in this sample may be carry-over from other donors' samples. The sample here was peripheral blood, taken from a patient treated with proton-based radiotherapy. The genes are TRBV5-1 and TRBJ1-1; D is possibly TRBD1 (6 bases). CDR3 DNA sequence: TGCGCCAGCAGCTCACAGGGGAACACTGAAGCTTTCTTT. It translates to CASSSQGNTEAFF.